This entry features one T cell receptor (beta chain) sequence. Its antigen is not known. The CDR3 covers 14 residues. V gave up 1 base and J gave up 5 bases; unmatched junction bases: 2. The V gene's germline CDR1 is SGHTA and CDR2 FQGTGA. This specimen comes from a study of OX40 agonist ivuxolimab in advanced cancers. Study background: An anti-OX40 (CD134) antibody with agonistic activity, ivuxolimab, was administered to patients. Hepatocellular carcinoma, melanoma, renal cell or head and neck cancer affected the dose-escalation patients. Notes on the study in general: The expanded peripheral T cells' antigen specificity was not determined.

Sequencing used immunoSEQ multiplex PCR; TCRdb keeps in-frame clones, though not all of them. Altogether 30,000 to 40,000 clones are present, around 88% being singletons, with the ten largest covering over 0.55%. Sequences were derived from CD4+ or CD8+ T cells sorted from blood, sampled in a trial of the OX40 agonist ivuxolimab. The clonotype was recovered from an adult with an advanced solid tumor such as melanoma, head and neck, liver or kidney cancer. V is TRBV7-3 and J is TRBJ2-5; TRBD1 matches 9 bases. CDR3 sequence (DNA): TGTGCCAGCAGCTTAAGCGGGACAGGGGAGACCCAGTACTTC. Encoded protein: CASSLSGTGETQYF. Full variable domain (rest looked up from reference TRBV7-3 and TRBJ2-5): GAGVSQTPSNKVTEKGKYVELRCDPISGHTALYWYRQSLGQGPEFLIYFQGTGAADDSGLPNDRFFAVRPEGSVSTLKIQRTERGDSAVYLCASSLSGTGETQYFGPGTRLLVL.